What follows are 5 T cell receptor beta chains derived from one specimen sequenced in a study of regulatory T cells in long-lasting Graves disease. Building the TCR beta libraries relied on iRepertoire HTBI primers, and CDR3 regions underwent Arm-PCR. MiXCR, run by TCRdb on the multiplex PCR reads, gives a single entry per CDR3 protein. The repertoire includes roughly 400,000 distinct CDR3 sequences, 16% of them detected once, and about a quarter sits in the top ten. Indicated time point: newly diagnosed GD, antithyroid drugs for less than 3 months. From RNA extracted from PBMCs, the TCR library was made. The same sample was also used in a study of T cells in Graves' hyperthyroidism and ophthalmopathy.

Here the sequenced sample was peripheral blood mononuclear cells (PBMCs), taken at new diagnosis, from a patient treated with antithyroid drugs. Every receptor here comes from a woman between 18 and 29 years old with Graves disease.

This clonotype showed up many times. The V and J genes are TRBV13 and TRBJ2-7, with 9 bases identical to TRBD2. Germline-derived CDR1 and CDR2 are PRHDT and FYEKMQ (reference sequence). The junction had 9 bases not matched to a gene; V was cut back by 5 bases and J by 4 bases. This CDR3 has 15 amino acids. CDR3 in amino acids: CASSQTHSGSYEQYF. The CDR3 nucleotides are TGTGCCAGCAGCCAAACGCATAGCGGGAGTTACGAGCAGTACTTC.

In this sample, this clonotype turned up once. The rearrangement joins TRBV18 to TRBJ2-2, with a possible D match to TRBD1 (5 bases). The CDR3 consists of 14 residues. Germline CDR1 KGHSH, CDR2 LQKENI. The V end was cut by 3 bases, the J end by 6 bases, with 11 bases between. DNA for the CDR3: TGTGCCAGCTCACCCACGAGACAGCCCGGGGAGCTGTTTTTT. Translating it yields CASSPTRQPGELFF.

Ten or more counts support this clonotype. The V and J genes are TRBV12-3 or TRBV12-4 and TRBJ1-4, with D maybe TRBD1 (5 bases). The CDR3 has 14 amino acids. Deletions cut 9 bases from V and 4 bases from J, with 15 bases between. The CDR3 sequence is CASGKSGFNEKLFF. The CDR3 DNA follows: TGTGCCAGTGGAAAGTCAGGGTTTAATGAAAAACTGTTTTTT.

This clonotype came up a few times. The CDR3 DNA reads as TGCGCCAGCAATTTCAGGCAGGCGAACACCGGGGAGCTGTTTTTT. Amino acids: CASNFRQANTGELFF. This chain connects TRBV5-1 to TRBJ2-2; D not resolved. This CDR3 spans 15 amino acids. From germline, CDR1 is SGHRS and CDR2 YFSETQ. V lost 6 bases and J lost 0, with 12 bases in between.

This clonotype has ten or more counts. This chain connects TRBV29-1 to TRBJ2-5, with TRBD2 matching 10 bases. Germline V gene sequence: CDR1 SQVTM, CDR2 ANQGSEA. V lost 5 bases to trimming and J lost 5 bases; unmatched junction nucleotides: 5. The CDR3 has 13 amino acids. DNA of the CDR3: TGCAGCGTTACAGCGGGAGGGCGGGAGACCCAGTACTTC. This encodes CSVTAGGRETQYF. Full variable domain (rest looked up from reference TRBV29-1 and TRBJ2-5): SAVISQKPSRDICQRGTSLTIQCQVDSQVTMMFWYRQQPGQSLTLIATANQGSEATYESGFVIDKFPISRPNLTFSTLTVSNMSPEDSSIYLCSVTAGGRETQYFGPGTRLLVL.